This T cell receptor (beta chain) comes out of a study of response to subunit inactivated influenza vaccine. The study's findings and limits: The authors suggested that few new T cells are recruited per seasonal influenza vaccination.

Germline V lookup: CDR1 DFQATT, CDR2 SNEGSKA (reference sequence). This CDR3 is built from 13 residues. V dropped 1 base and J dropped 6; count of bases not matched to a gene: 3. TCRdb fed the RT-PCR reads into MiXCR, producing one record per CDR3 protein. The table includes 590,000 or so distinct CDR3 sequences, about 15% detected once. Worth noting for this clonotype: Its target is not known.

The specimen comprised PBMCs from blood, sampled 14 days before vaccination. The TCR sequence derives from a man aged 50-59 years who received an inactivated influenza vaccine. J is TRBJ1-1 and V is TRBV20-1; 9 nucleotides line up with TRBD1. For the CDR3, the DNA is TGCAGTGCTAGAGGCCGACAGGGGGCTGAAGCTTTCTTT. Its protein product is CSARGRQGAEAFF.